The rows below give T cell receptor beta chains drawn from one sample of a study of cytomegalovirus exposure and HLA in healthy donors. Some clones are missing from TCRdb's copy, which holds only in-frame ones; the method was immunoSEQ multiplex PCR. The data hold about 240,000 clones, with roughly 86% observed a single time. Input material: PBMCs. The receptors were sampled from a woman aged 30 to 39 in good health and CMV-seropositive. Each CDR3 is given without its conserved first and last residue. The order of the fields is J gene, V gene, CDR3 protein.

TRBJ2-1	TRBV9	ASSPGAGGNEQF
TRBJ1-1	TRBV2	ASSEVTVNTEAF
TRBJ1-4	TRBV5-4	ASSAMTPGIEKLF
TRBJ1-3	TRBV5-1	ASSLDRESGNTIY
-	TRBV15	ATSRDPTEVYEQY
TRBJ2-7	TRBV19	ASPRGQREGLFPYEQY
TRBJ2-5	TRBV30	ASLFGGGPWETQY
TRBJ1-4	TRBV2	ASSQQTANEKLF
TRBJ2-1	TRBV7-9	ASSLGENEQF
TRBJ1-1	TRBV5-4	ASSFLPVMNTEAF
TRBJ1-4	TRBV5-1	ASSSGGGNEKLF
TRBJ1-1	TRBV18	ASSPPGQGGTEAF
TRBJ1-4	TRBV30	AWRPSLSRGPNEKLF
TRBJ2-1	TRBV6-6	ASSSRLSDNEQF
TRBJ1-5	TRBV9	ASSKGGFSNQPQH
TRBJ2-7	TRBV7-8	ASSLVPSGTYEQY
TRBJ2-1	TRBV9	ASGGFSGNKKRPYNEQF
TRBJ2-5	TRBV5-1	ASSRTRAGGLETQY
TRBJ2-2	TRBV25-1	ASRTGIANTGELF
TRBJ1-5	TRBV28	ASSPHLGGQSNQPQH
TRBJ1-2	TRBV4-1	ASSPPGQVETGYT
TRBJ1-2	TRBV5-6	ASSLAGNYGYT